This T cell receptor (beta chain) was found in a study of monozygotic twins with inflammatory bowel disease. TCRdb re-called the 5' RACE reads and shows each CDR3 protein once, DNA omitted. Here the sample table reports more than 300,000 distinct CDR3 sequences. Germline CDR1 is MNHNS and CDR2 is SASEGT. The CDR3 extends over 15 amino acids. The chain employs TRBV6-1 and TRBJ2-4; TCRdb's D gene call, TRBD1, goes unchecked for lack of DNA. Sequenced material: blood. The sequence came from a human donor with ulcerative colitis or Crohn's disease, or a healthy co-twin of an affected twin (not recorded which). The CDR3 is CASRPGGPETNIQYF.